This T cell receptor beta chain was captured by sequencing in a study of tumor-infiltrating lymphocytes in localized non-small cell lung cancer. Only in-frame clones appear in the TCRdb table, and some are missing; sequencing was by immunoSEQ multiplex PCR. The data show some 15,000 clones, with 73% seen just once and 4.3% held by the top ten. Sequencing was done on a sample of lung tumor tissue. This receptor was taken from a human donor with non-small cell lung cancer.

CDR3 region: CASSYRVTDTQYF. Here the CDR3 DNA reads TGTGCCAGCAGTTACAGAGTCACAGATACGCAGTATTTT. The chain carries TRBV2 and TRBJ2-3, with unresolved D. There are 13 residues in the CDR3. Germline V gene lookup returns CDR1 SNHLY and CDR2 FYNNEI. Trimming took off 5 bases at V and 2 bases at J, with 8 bases between the two ends.